These T cell receptor beta chains were read from a single sample in a study of T-cell reconstitution after alpha-beta-depleted transplantation in children. TCRdb re-called the PCR reads with MiXCR, one entry per CDR3 protein. The data contain about 74,000 distinct CDR3 sequences, roughly 13% of them singletons. This specimen consisted of PBMCs, mostly from graft donor cells, obtained 180 days after TCRalphabeta/CD19-depleted stem cell transplant. These receptors all come from a male patient under 10 years old who had a stem cell transplant for acute lymphoblastic leukemia, so the T cells may come from the graft donor. CDR3s include the opening cysteine and the closing phenylalanine or tryptophan. D genes are given only for firm matches. A clone size is listed for some rows: how often the clone was seen (once, few, many), or a class if it is expanded.

v_gene: TRBV10-3; abundance: NA; j_gene: TRBJ1-2; d_gene: TRBD1; CDR3nt: TGTGCCATCCTCAGGGGGCCATCGGGGGGCTACACCTTC; CDR3aa: CAILRGPSGGYTF
v_gene: TRBV20-1; abundance: NA; j_gene: TRBJ2-7; d_gene: NA; CDR3nt: TGCAGTGCTAGAGCCCTCCGAGAGCAGTACTTC; CDR3aa: CSARALREQYF
v_gene: TRBV10-3; abundance: few; j_gene: TRBJ2-3; d_gene: NA; CDR3nt: TGTGCCATCAAACGCTTGGGGGATACGCAGTATTTT; CDR3aa: CAIKRLGDTQYF
v_gene: TRBV20-1; abundance: many; j_gene: TRBJ2-2; d_gene: NA; CDR3nt: TGCAGTGCTCCCGACAGGAACACCGGGGAGCTGTTTTTT; CDR3aa: CSAPDRNTGELFF
v_gene: TRBV12-3/TRBV12-4; abundance: few; j_gene: TRBJ2-2; d_gene: NA; CDR3nt: TGTGCCAGCAGCCCCGCCCCGGGACGGGTCACCGGGGAGCTGTTTTTT; CDR3aa: CASSPAPGRVTGELFF
v_gene: TRBV5-5; abundance: NA; j_gene: TRBJ2-4; d_gene: NA; CDR3nt: TGTGCCAGCAGCGGCGGACGGGTAGCCAAAAACATTCAGTACTTC; CDR3aa: CASSGGRVAKNIQYF
v_gene: TRBV20-1; abundance: NA; j_gene: TRBJ2-7; d_gene: NA; CDR3nt: TGCAGTGCTAGGCCCCCCGGTAGCAGACAGTCCTACGAGCAGTACTTC; CDR3aa: CSARPPGSRQSYEQYF
v_gene: TRBV7-2; abundance: NA; j_gene: TRBJ1-1; d_gene: NA; CDR3nt: TGTGCCAGCAGCTTAGAGGCGAGGACTGAAGCTTTCTTT; CDR3aa: CASSLEARTEAFF
v_gene: TRBV20-1; abundance: many; j_gene: TRBJ2-7; d_gene: TRBD1; CDR3nt: TGCAGTGCCAGGGACAGGCAAGAATTCTACGAGCAGTACTTC; CDR3aa: CSARDRQEFYEQYF
v_gene: TRBV20-1; abundance: NA; j_gene: TRBJ1-5; d_gene: TRBD1; CDR3nt: TGCAGTGCTAGAGGCAGGGGGAATCAGCCCCAGCATTTT; CDR3aa: CSARGRGNQPQHF